The clone carrying this TCR beta chain was detected once. Repertoires were generated with immunoSEQ multiplex PCR, while TCRdb's copy carries only in-frame clones and drops some. Of nearly 2 million clones listed, about 95% are singletons. This entry belongs to a study of shared clonotypes between healthy human individuals. The CDR3 covers 14 residues. V was pared by 4 bases and J by 3 bases, with 5 bases of the junction left unmatched. Looked up from germline, CDR1 is SGHRS and CDR2 is YFSETQ. Terminally differentiated effector memory CD45RA+ cells were excluded from the naive CD8 cells, which were CD45RO-negative and positively selected for CCR7.

The sequence was collected from a young man in good health. The specimen sequenced was naive CD8+ T cells sorted from blood. This rearrangement joins TRBV5-1 to TRBJ2-5; 8 bases fit TRBD1. CDR3 residues: CASSPQDREETQYF. The CDR3 DNA reads as TGCGCCAGCAGCCCCCAGGACAGGGAAGAGACCCAGTACTTC.